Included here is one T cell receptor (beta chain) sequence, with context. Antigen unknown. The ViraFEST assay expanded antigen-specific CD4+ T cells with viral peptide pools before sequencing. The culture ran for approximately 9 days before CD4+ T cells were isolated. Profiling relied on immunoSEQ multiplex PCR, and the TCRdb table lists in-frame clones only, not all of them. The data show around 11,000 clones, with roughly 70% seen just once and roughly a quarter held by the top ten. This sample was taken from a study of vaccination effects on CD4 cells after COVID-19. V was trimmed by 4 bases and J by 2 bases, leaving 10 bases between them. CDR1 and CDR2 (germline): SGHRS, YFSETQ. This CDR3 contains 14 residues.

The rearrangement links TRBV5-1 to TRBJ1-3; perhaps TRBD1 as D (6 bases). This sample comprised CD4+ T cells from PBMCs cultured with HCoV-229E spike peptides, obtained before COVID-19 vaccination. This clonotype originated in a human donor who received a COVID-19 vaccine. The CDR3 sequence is CASSPGTPGNTIYF. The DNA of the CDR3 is TGCGCCAGCAGCCCGGGGACACCTGGAAACACCATATATTTT.